The 3 T cell receptor beta chains reported below all come from one sample, sequenced in a study of identical twins. TCRdb reanalysed the 5' RACE reads using MiXCR and keeps one entry per CDR3 protein. The profile shows roughly 150,000 distinct CDR3 sequences, around 3.5% of them singletons. The source material was memory T cells sorted from blood. These TCRs come from a man between 18 and 35 years old in good health.

This clonotype was counted many times. The V gene is TRBV10-3, the J gene TRBJ1-1; no clear D. From germline, CDR1 is ENHRY and CDR2 SYGVKD. The CDR3 has 13 amino acids. The V end lost 7 bases, the J end lost 0 bases, and 9 bases lay between the germline ends. The CDR3 is CAITTHMNTEAFF. The CDR3 DNA follows: TGTGCCATCACCACACACATGAACACTGAAGCTTTCTTT.

This clonotype was counted at least ten times. The chain employs TRBV28 and TRBJ2-4; 9 positions match TRBD1. Looked up from germline, CDR1 is MDHEN and CDR2 is SYDVKM. The CDR3 runs 16 residues. The V and J ends lost 2 bases and 2 bases, in that order; junction bases with no gene match: 4. CDR3 DNA sequence: TGTGCCAGCAGTTTAAGACAGGGGGGGTCCAAAAACATTCAGTACTTC. Its translation: CASSLRQGGSKNIQYF.

This clonotype was detected many times. The chain carries TRBV5-1 and TRBJ2-1, with 9 positions matching TRBD2. V trimming: 4 bases; J trimming: 1 base; junction bases outside the gene matches: 6. Germline loops: CDR1 SGHRS, CDR2 YFSETQ. The CDR3 is 16 residues long. CDR3 coding DNA: TGCGCCAGCAGCCTGTTAGCGGGAGCATCCTACAATGAGCAGTTCTTC. Its translation is CASSLLAGASYNEQFF. Filled out from reference TRBV5-1 and TRBJ2-1, the complete variable domain reads KAGVTQTPRYLIKTRGQQVTLSCSPISGHRSVSWYQQTPGQGLQFLFEYFSETQRNKGNFPGRFSGRQFSNSRSEMNVSTLELGDSALYLCASSLLAGASYNEQFFGPGTRLTVL.